The next 32 T cell receptor beta chains were all read from a single sample in a study of blood T cell repertoires in COVID-19. TCRdb keeps only in-frame clones here, not all; method: immunoSEQ multiplex PCR. The sample shows 250,000 to 350,000 clones, around nine tenths of them seen only once. The material sequenced was peripheral blood. These receptors were collected from a woman aged 70-85 years with COVID-19, enrolled during active disease.

The chain links TRBV18 to TRBJ2-1; 10 positions match TRBD1. The CDR3 extends over 17 amino acids. J was trimmed by 1 base and V by 8 bases; bases with no gene match: 11. Germline V lookup: CDR1 KGHSH, CDR2 LQKENI. CDR3 coding DNA: TGTGCCAGCACGACGGTCCGGGACAGGGGTTCCTACAATGAGCAGTTCTTC. It translates to CASTTVRDRGSYNEQFF.

CDR3 loop: CASSQGDRTGSKSVMNTEAFF. The CDR3, as DNA: TGTGCCAGCAGCCAAGGGGATCGGACAGGGTCCAAATCGGTCATGAACACTGAAGCTTTCTTT. The V and J genes are TRBV14 and TRBJ1-1; 8 bases align to TRBD1. CDR1 SGHDN and CDR2 FVKESK come from the germline V gene. The length of the CDR3 is 21 residues. With 1 base clipped from V and 0 bases from J, the junction kept 19 bases outside the gene matches.

The genes are TRBV6-5 and TRBJ2-5, with D uncertain. V dropped 4 bases and J dropped 3 bases, with 6 bases sitting between them. The CDR3 has 12 amino acids. In germline, CDR1 is MNHEY, CDR2 SVGAGI. The CDR3 DNA follows: TGTGCCAGCAGTTTCGGTAAAGAGACCCAGTACTTC. Its translation: CASSFGKETQYF.

The rearrangement uses TRBV25-1 and TRBJ1-2; D might be TRBD1 (6 bases). The ends were cut back, 1 base at V and 8 bases at J, with 8 bases in the middle. The germline V gene encodes CDR1 MGHDK and CDR2 SYGVNS. CDR3 length: 12 residues. The CDR3 here is CASSEWGGGYTF. The CDR3 DNA follows: TGTGCCAGCAGTGAATGGGGGGGCGGCTACACCTTC.

The chain is built from TRBV9 and TRBJ1-4, with 12 bases fitting TRBD1. Germline CDR1 and CDR2: SGDLS and YYNGEE. This CDR3 is built from 18 residues. V gave up 3 bases and J gave up 8 bases; unmatched junction bases: 14. The CDR3 here is CASSGTGTGGNWGEKLFF. CDR3 DNA: TGTGCCAGCAGCGGGACTGGGACAGGGGGCAACTGGGGAGAAAAACTGTTTTTT. Complete variable domain (other parts from reference TRBV9 and TRBJ1-4): DSGVTQTPKHLITATGQRVTLRCSPRSGDLSVYWYQQSLDQGLQFLIQYYNGEERAKGNILERFSAQQFPDLHSELNLSSLELGDSALYFCASSGTGTGGNWGEKLFFGSGTQLSVL.

This clone occurred a few times. The chain combines TRBV7-6 with TRBJ2-3; 11 nucleotides align to TRBD2. Germline CDR1 SGHVS, CDR2 FNYEAQ. This CDR3 is built from 13 residues. V shed 10 bases and J 2 bases; nucleotides not matched to a gene: 2. The CDR3 reads CATSGGNTDTQYF. Here the CDR3 DNA reads TGTGCCACTAGCGGGGGGAACACAGATACGCAGTATTTT. Filled out from reference TRBV7-6 and TRBJ2-3, the complete variable domain reads GAGVSQSPRYKVTKRGQDVALRCDPISGHVSLYWYRQALGQGPEFLTYFNYEAQQDKSGLPNDRFSAERPEGSISTLTIQRTEQRDSAMYRCATSGGNTDTQYFGPGTRLTVL.

The chain joins TRBV21-1 to TRBJ2-3; TRBD2, as called in the table, went unchecked against the DNA. TRBV21-1 is deemed a pseudogene. CDR3 length equals 15 residues. The CDR3 loop is CANEGVRPSTDTQYF. For the CDR3, the DNA is TGTGCCAACGAGGGCGTGCGGCCTAGCACAGATACGCAGTATTTT.

The chain combines TRBV7-9 with TRBJ1-1; possibly TRBD1 for D (6 bases). This CDR3 comprises 15 residues. Germline V gene data show CDR1 as SEHNR and CDR2 as FQNEAQ (reference sequence). Between the trimmed V and J ends, which lost 6 bases and 4 bases, there was a span of 18 bases. Here the CDR3 reads CASRPPRGGTTEAFF. The CDR3 region has the DNA TGTGCCAGCAGGCCACCCAGGGGTGGGACCACTGAAGCTTTCTTT. The variable domain in full, with the rest retrieved from reference TRBV7-9 and TRBJ1-1, is DTGVSQNPRHKITKRGQNVTFRCDPISEHNRLYWYRQTLGQGPEFLTYFQNEAQLEKSRLLSDRFSAERPKGSFSTLEIQRTEQGDSAMYLCASRPPRGGTTEAFFGQGTRLTVV.

The rearrangement joins TRBV12-5 to TRBJ2-5, with 13 bases matching TRBD2. The CDR3 runs 18 residues. The V segment lost 0 bases and the J segment 5 bases; nucleotides outside the gene matches: 9. CDR1 LGHNT and CDR2 FRNRAP come from the germline V gene. The CDR3 protein is CASGLVPGLAGWRETQYF. CDR3 sequence (DNA): TGTGCTAGTGGTTTGGTTCCGGGACTAGCGGGGTGGCGGGAGACCCAGTACTTC. The whole variable domain, filled in from reference TRBV12-5 and TRBJ2-5, reads DARVTQTPRHKVTEMGQEVTMRCQPILGHNTVFWYRQTMMQGLELLAYFRNRAPLDDSGMPKDRFSAEMPDATLATLKIQPSEPRDSAVYFCASGLVPGLAGWRETQYFGPGTRLLVL.

The chain carries TRBV6-5 and TRBJ1-2, with D tentatively TRBD1 (6 bases). Germline V gene sequence: CDR1 MNHEY, CDR2 SVGAGI. The CDR3 totals 15 residues. V was cut by 4 bases and J by 4 bases, with 16 bases left in between. CDR3 nucleotide sequence: TGTGCCAGCAGTTTGAGCGGGGGCTCTCTCTATGGCTACACCTTC. Protein product: CASSLSGGSLYGYTF.

The V and J genes are TRBV24-1 and TRBJ2-7; no definite D call. CDR1 is KGHDR and CDR2 is SFDVKD in the germline V gene. CDR3 length equals 13 residues. V lost 3 bases and J 4 bases, leaving 9 bases between the germline ends. The CDR3 bases are TGTGCCACCAGTGATCTGGAGTTTTACGAGCAGTACTTC. Protein: CATSDLEFYEQYF.

This chain uses TRBV6-5 with TRBJ2-7; possible D gene TRBD1, 5 bases. V was shortened by 5 bases and J by 4 bases, with 12 bases between the two germline ends. Germline assignment: CDR1 MNHEY and CDR2 SVGAGI. This CDR3 has 13 amino acids. DNA for the CDR3: TGTGCCAGCAGTATAAGGGCAGGGTACGAGCAGTACTTC. Translated: CASSIRAGYEQYF.

This chain links TRBV21-1 with TRBJ1-1; the table gives TRBD1 as D, unverified against the DNA. TRBV21-1 is a documented pseudogene. The CDR3 is made up of 18 amino acids. CDR3 coding DNA: TGTGCCAGCAGCAAAAGCTCATACAGGGTTTATATGAACACTGAAGCTTTCTTT. Protein: CASSKSSYRVYMNTEAFF.

J is TRBJ2-5 and V is TRBV7-9; D is possibly TRBD2 (5 bases). V lost 5 bases, J lost 3 bases, and 19 bases lay in between. Germline assignment: CDR1 SEHNR and CDR2 FQNEAQ (reference sequence). There are 16 residues in the CDR3. The chain's CDR3 is CASSRPLGSMEETQYF. CDR3 nucleotides: TGTGCCAGCAGCCGCCCCCTAGGGAGTATGGAAGAGACCCAGTACTTC.

The gene calls are TRBV28 and TRBJ2-7; unclear D gene. CDR1 and CDR2 from the germline V gene are MDHEN and SYDVKM. Trimming pared 2 bases from V and 4 bases from J, leaving 3 bases between. The CDR3 spans 11 residues. In DNA, the CDR3 is TGTGCCAGCAGTTTAGAGTACGAGCAGTACTTC. This codes for CASSLEYEQYF.

The chain links TRBV6-5 to TRBJ2-7; 9 positions agree with TRBD1. J gave up 6 bases and V 8 bases, and 8 bases lay outside the gene matches. Germline CDR1 MNHEY, CDR2 SVGAGI. This CDR3 region has 13 residues. The CDR3 DNA is TGTGCCAGCCGGGGACAGGGTCGCGGCGAGCAGTACTTC. Amino acid sequence: CASRGQGRGEQYF.

The chain links TRBV5-6 to TRBJ2-2; no definite D call. V gave up 0 bases and J gave up 2 bases, with 8 bases separating them. Germline assignment: CDR1 SGHDT and CDR2 YYEEEE. The CDR3 is 15 amino acids. CDR3 sequence: CASSLGRRNTGELFF. The CDR3 DNA reads TGTGCCAGCAGCTTGGGGCGGAGAAACACCGGGGAGCTGTTTTTT.

The V gene is TRBV4-2, the J gene TRBJ2-3, with unresolved D. The CDR3 extends over 15 amino acids. The germline CDR1 and CDR2 sequences are LGHNA and YNFKEQ. Trimming left V 1 base short and J 2 bases short, with 10 bases between. The CDR3 region is CASSQALADTDTQYF. The CDR3 coding sequence is TGTGCCAGCAGCCAAGCTTTAGCTGACACAGATACGCAGTATTTT.

The chain carries TRBV3-1 (or the pseudogene TRBV3-2) and TRBJ1-2, with D possibly TRBD1 on 5 matching bases. This CDR3 contains 12 residues. The ends were cut back, 4 bases at V and 13 bases at J, with 16 bases in the middle. Germline lookup yields CDR1 LGHDT and CDR2 YNNKEL (reference sequence). In DNA, the CDR3 is TGTGCCAGCAGCCCCCGTGAAGGGGCCGCCACCTTC. Protein: CASSPREGAATF.

The chain recombines TRBV5-6 with TRBJ2-7, with a weak D call TRBD1 (5 bases). Per germline, CDR1 SGHDT and CDR2 YYEEEE. V gave up 5 bases and J gave up 6 bases, with 12 bases separating them. There are 12 residues in the CDR3. The CDR3 is CASRLGVGEQYF. Written as DNA, the CDR3 is TGTGCCAGCAGATTAGGGGTGGGCGAGCAGTACTTC.

V gene TRBV2 combines with J gene TRBJ1-4, with TRBD1 matching over 8 bases. This CDR3 comprises 14 residues. Trimming took 7 bases from V and 6 from J; bases not matched to a gene: 7. The germline V gene encodes CDR1 SNHLY and CDR2 FYNNEI. As DNA, the CDR3 is TGTGCCAGCACCCGACAGGGGATTGATGAAAAACTGTTTTTT. This encodes CASTRQGIDEKLFF.

Concerning this clone: In this CDR3 the conserved last residue, phenylalanine or tryptophan, is missing, so a read error is likely. The chain combines TRBV5-5 with TRBJ2-7; TRBD1 matches 7 bases. The CDR3 sequence is 14 residues long. Germline V gene lookup returns CDR1 SGHKS and CDR2 YYEKEE (reference sequence). J lost 2 bases, V lost 4 bases, and 6 bases had no gene match. CDR3 in DNA: TGTGCCAGCAGCCCCCGACAGGGCACCTACGAGCAGTACCTC. Its protein is CASSPRQGTYEQYL.

This clone was observed once. The V and J genes are TRBV2 and TRBJ2-3; TRBD2 agrees at 11 bases. Germline trimming cut 8 bases from V and 5 bases from J; bases unmatched to any gene: 3. This CDR3 spans 13 amino acids. From germline, CDR1 is SNHLY and CDR2 FYNNEI. The CDR3 spells CASLAGGQDTQYF. In DNA, the CDR3 is TGTGCCAGCCTAGCGGGGGGCCAAGATACGCAGTATTTT.

The V and J genes are TRBV23-1 and TRBJ2-7, with D maybe TRBD1 (5 bases). TRBV23-1 is an ORF, with its function uncertain. V lost 4 bases, J lost 1 base, and 20 bases lay in between. The CDR3 spans 17 residues. The CDR3 sequence: CASSRGVRGPISYEQYF. CDR3 coding DNA: TGCGCCAGCAGTCGAGGAGTAAGGGGCCCGATTTCCTACGAGCAGTACTTC.

The chain joins TRBV24-1 to TRBJ1-4, with D perhaps matching TRBD1 (5 bases). Trimming took 3 bases from V and 5 from J, leaving 12 bases between them. There are 15 residues in the CDR3. The germline V gene encodes CDR1 KGHDR and CDR2 SFDVKD. The CDR3 nucleotides read TGTGCCACCAGTGATCCCCGACAGATGAATGAAAAACTGTTTTTT. Its translation is CATSDPRQMNEKLFF.

The chain employs TRBV6-5 and TRBJ2-7, with a weak D call TRBD1 (5 bases). Between the trimmed V and J ends, which lost 6 bases and 4 bases, there was a span of 13 bases. This CDR3 spans 13 amino acids. Germline CDR1 and CDR2: MNHEY and SVGAGI. For the CDR3, the DNA is TGTGCCAGCAGGACAGAAATACCTTACGAGCAGTACTTC. Translated, it gives CASRTEIPYEQYF.

The CDR3 DNA reads TGTGCCAGCAGCCATATACAGGGTGTTGACTATGGCTACACCTTC. Amino acids: CASSHIQGVDYGYTF. V is TRBV3-1 (or the pseudogene TRBV3-2) and J is TRBJ1-2; tentative D call: TRBD1 (6 bases). V was cut by 3 bases and J by 3 bases, with 14 bases left in between. The CDR3 has 15 residues. Germline loops: CDR1 LGHDT, CDR2 YNNKEL (reference sequence).

This rearrangement joins TRBV4-2 to TRBJ2-2, with 9 bases identical to TRBD2. V dropped 0 bases and J dropped 7; count of bases not matched to a gene: 6. Germline V gene sequence: CDR1 LGHNA, CDR2 YNFKEQ. This CDR3 is built from 16 residues. The CDR3 here is CASSQDAGGPVGELFF. CDR3 nucleotides: TGTGCCAGCAGCCAAGATGCGGGGGGGCCCGTCGGGGAGCTGTTTTTT.

This chain links TRBV5-1 with TRBJ2-5, with 8 bases aligning to TRBD1. The V and J ends lost 4 bases and 4 bases, in that order; junction bases with no gene match: 12. CDR1 and CDR2 (germline): SGHRS, YFSETQ. This CDR3 has 16 amino acids. CDR3 residues: CASSPGQGSVGETQYF. CDR3 DNA sequence: TGCGCCAGCAGCCCTGGACAGGGTTCGGTAGGAGAGACCCAGTACTTC.

This clone was counted only a few times. The CDR3 bases are TGTGCCAGCAGCATCGGACAGGGCTATGGCTACACCTTC. This gives the protein CASSIGQGYGYTF. The chain joins TRBV3-1 (or the pseudogene TRBV3-2) to TRBJ1-2, with 8 bases aligning to TRBD1. There are 13 residues in the CDR3. CDR1 and CDR2 (germline): LGHDT, YNNKEL (reference sequence). V trimming: 5 bases; J trimming: 4 bases; junction bases outside the gene matches: 3.

The chain carries TRBV12-5 and TRBJ1-2; D remains ambiguous. The length of the CDR3 is 14 residues. The germline CDR1 and CDR2 sequences are LGHNT and FRNRAP. V was shortened by 5 bases and J by 4 bases, with 14 bases between the two germline ends. CDR3 in DNA: TGTGCTAGTGGTCGGTCTGTGTTCCTCTATGGCTACACCTTC. It specifies CASGRSVFLYGYTF.

CDR3 loop: CASSVATGQGVNTEAFF. In DNA form, the CDR3 reads TGTGCCAGCAGCGTAGCTACTGGACAGGGGGTGAACACTGAAGCTTTCTTT. This chain connects TRBV9 to TRBJ1-1; 10 bases match TRBD1. Germline V gene lookup returns CDR1 SGDLS and CDR2 YYNGEE. This CDR3 is 17 amino acids long. The trim removed 0 bases at V and 0 bases at J, leaving 5 bases unmatched.